This TCR beta chain derives from a study of T cell responses to AZD1222 COVID-19 vaccine. General study results and limits: Most donors were white British and more were female, and clonal diversity was possibly underestimated. Rises in breadth and depth of Spike-specific TCRs came after two AZD1222 doses. CD4 TCRs covered the whole spike, strongest at regions 160-218 and 743-854.

A word on this clone: Its specificity is not known.

Second-dose timings of about 4 or about 12 weeks were pooled. V was clipped by 6 bases and J by 7 bases, with 18 bases between them. Per germline, CDR1 MNHEY and CDR2 SVGEGT. The CDR3 covers 14 residues. TCRdb keeps only in-frame clones here, not all; method: immunoSEQ multiplex PCR. The sample has roughly 160,000 clones, around 89% seen once. The chain combines TRBV6-2 or TRBV6-3 with TRBJ1-1; D is undetermined. The sample consisted of peripheral blood, taken 28 days after the second AZD1222 dose. This clonotype was sampled from an adult who received the AZD1222 COVID-19 vaccine. CDR3: CASSEIATISEAFF. CDR3 DNA: TGTGCCAGCAGCGAAATCGCCACGATCAGTGAAGCTTTCTTT.